These 32 T cell receptor beta chains share one sample of origin, sequenced in a study of human T cells and chemical hapten exposure. A single record per CDR3 protein comes from TCRdb applying MiXCR to the RACE reads. In the table there are roughly 52,000 distinct CDR3 sequences, more than 9% of which are singletons. Specified time point: patch test 2, 6 weeks after DPC sensitization. Treatment in this sample: therapeutic diphenylcyclopropenone sensitization with weekly scalp DPC. Sequenced material: whole blood, taken in connection with sensitization to the hapten diphenylcyclopropenone (DPC). These receptors originate from a woman aged 50 to 60 with alopecia areata. Some clones in this sample may be carry-over from other donors' samples.

The chain couples TRBV28 to TRBJ2-5; possibly TRBD1 for D (6 bases). The CDR3 is 15 amino acids. Germline-derived CDR1 and CDR2 are MDHEN and SYDVKM. V lost 3 bases, J lost 5 bases, and 16 bases lay in between. The CDR3 region is CASSFPTGGVETQYF. In nucleotides, the CDR3 is TGTGCCAGCAGTTTCCCGACAGGAGGTGTCGAGACCCAGTACTTC.

There are many counts of this clonotype. The chain recombines TRBV5-1 with TRBJ1-1; the D is unclear. Trimming took off 2 bases at V and 1 base at J, with 9 bases between the two ends. The CDR3 runs 14 residues. Germline CDR1 SGHRS, CDR2 YFSETQ. The CDR3 spells CASSFLMENTEAFF. The CDR3 DNA sequence: TGCGCCAGCAGCTTTCTAATGGAGAACACTGAAGCTTTCTTT. The full variable domain, its missing parts supplied by reference TRBV5-1 and TRBJ1-1, is KAGVTQTPRYLIKTRGQQVTLSCSPISGHRSVSWYQQTPGQGLQFLFEYFSETQRNKGNFPGRFSGRQFSNSRSEMNVSTLELGDSALYLCASSFLMENTEAFFGQGTRLTVV.

This clonotype was counted between two and nine times. The rearrangement joins TRBV3-1 to TRBJ1-5; no definite D call. V dropped 3 bases and J dropped 7 bases, with 13 bases sitting between them. The germline CDR1 and CDR2 sequences are LGHDT and YNNKEL (reference sequence). The CDR3 spans 14 residues. The CDR3 region is CASSQRTHAQPQHF. The CDR3 DNA reads as TGTGCCAGCAGCCAGCGTACACACGCGCAGCCCCAGCATTTT.

At least ten counts were recorded for this clonotype. The chain is built from TRBV29-1 and TRBJ2-5, with a tentative D call TRBD2 (5 bases). The CDR3 sequence is 13 residues long. V shed 1 base and J shed 10 bases, with 16 bases lying between them. Germline lookup yields CDR1 SQVTM and CDR2 ANQGSEA. The CDR3 here is CSVEAGMGYDQYF. The CDR3 DNA reads TGCAGCGTTGAAGCCGGGATGGGGTACGACCAGTACTTC.

This clonotype was observed at least ten times. This sequence joins TRBV11-2 and TRBJ2-6; 10 positions agree with TRBD2. Trimming at V came to 4 bases and at J to 10 bases, leaving 7 bases not matched to a gene. This CDR3 is built from 15 residues. In germline, CDR1 is SGHAT, CDR2 FQNNGV. The CDR3 here is CASSSTSGVPNVLTF. In DNA form, the CDR3 reads TGTGCCAGCAGCTCAACTAGCGGGGTGCCTAACGTCCTGACTTTC.

This clonotype was recorded many times. The chain links TRBV19 to TRBJ1-5, with D maybe TRBD1 (5 bases). Germline values: CDR1 LNHDA, CDR2 SQIVND (reference sequence). V was clipped by 6 bases and J by 6 bases, with 15 bases between them. The length of the CDR3 is 14 residues. The CDR3 bases are TGTGCCAGTAGCGGGACTTCACGGCGTCAGCCCCAGCATTTT. Its translation is CASSGTSRRQPQHF.

This clonotype appeared a few times. This rearrangement joins TRBV3-1 to TRBJ2-5; D is unresolved. Germline-derived CDR1 and CDR2 are LGHDT and YNNKEL (reference sequence). The CDR3 runs to 14 residues. V was trimmed by 4 bases and J by 5 bases, leaving 14 bases between them. CDR3 loop: CASSLPTLPETQYF. The CDR3 coding sequence is TGTGCCAGCAGCCTCCCGACTCTACCGGAGACCCAGTACTTC.

This clonotype was counted at least ten times. The rearrangement joins TRBV18 to TRBJ1-6; D is ambiguous. The CDR3 length is 14 residues. V lost 3 bases to trimming and J lost 10 bases, with 13 bases between them. Per the germline V gene, CDR1 is KGHSH and CDR2 is LQKENI. The CDR3 DNA sequence: TGTGCCAGCTCACCGGACGCTCTTCGATCACCCCTCCACTTT. Protein: CASSPDALRSPLHF.

There are a few counts of this clonotype. CDR3 DNA: TGTGCCAGCACCGTTGGGGCCTATAATTCACCCCTCCACTTT. This gives the protein CASTVGAYNSPLHF. The chain combines TRBV28 with TRBJ1-6; D gene unclear. Per the germline V gene, CDR1 is MDHEN and CDR2 is SYDVKM. The CDR3 has 14 residues. V lost 7 bases and J lost 2, with 9 bases in between.

This clonotype was recorded a few times. This chain joins TRBV7-8 and TRBJ2-5; D uncertain. CDR1 is SGHVS, CDR2 FQNEAQ, per germline. V lost 5 bases, J lost 2 bases, and 15 bases lay in between. CDR3 length equals 15 residues. CDR3 sequence: CASSPRFGTQETQYF. The CDR3 region has the DNA TGTGCCAGCAGCCCCAGGTTTGGCACACAAGAGACCCAGTACTTC.

As for this clonotype: This could be a read error, since a much larger clone is one nucleotide away. The conserved final phenylalanine or tryptophan is absent from the CDR3, which likely points to a read error. The chain is built from TRBV7-9 and TRBJ2-7, with 7 positions matching TRBD2. Germline-derived CDR1 and CDR2 are SEHNR and FQNEAQ (reference sequence). CDR3 size: 18 residues. After removal of 1 base from V and 3 bases from J, the junction contained 15 bases not matched to a gene. The CDR3 sequence is CASSLERGTRKRDYEQYL. The CDR3 DNA is TGTGCCAGCAGCTTAGAGCGCGGGACTCGGAAGCGGGACTACGAGCAGTACTTA.

The J gene is TRBJ2-3, the V gene TRBV7-2, with unresolved D. Germline V gives CDR1 SGHTA, CDR2 FQGNSA. V gave up 4 bases and J gave up 10 bases, with 21 bases separating them. The CDR3 sequence is 15 residues long. As DNA, the CDR3 is TGTGCCAGCAGCTCCCGGACCCCCGTAAGTCAGGCGCAGTATTTT. Encoded protein: CASSSRTPVSQAQYF.

This clonotype came up a few times. The chain couples TRBV2 to TRBJ2-2; no reliable D call. Trimming stripped 0 bases from V and 0 bases from J, with 5 bases between. Germline V gene sequence: CDR1 SNHLY, CDR2 FYNNEI. This CDR3 comprises 15 residues. CDR3 protein: CASSEASANTGELFF. The CDR3 DNA follows: TGTGCCAGCAGTGAAGCGTCAGCGAACACCGGGGAGCTGTTTTTT. Full variable domain (rest looked up from reference TRBV2 and TRBJ2-2): EPEVTQTPSHQVTQMGQEVILRCVPISNHLYFYWYRQILGQKVEFLVSFYNNEISEKSEIFDDQFSVERPDGSNFTLKIRSTKLEDSAMYFCASSEASANTGELFFGEGSRLTVL.

This clonotype was detected once. This chain uses TRBV20-1 with TRBJ2-1, with 10 bases matching TRBD2. The CDR3 has 13 amino acids. Germline V CDR1 and CDR2: DFQATT, SNEGSKA (reference sequence). This CDR3 is CSLTSGLDNEQFF. The CDR3, as DNA: TGCAGCCTGACTAGCGGGCTGGACAATGAGCAGTTCTTC.

V gene TRBV21-1 combines with J gene TRBJ2-4. TRBV21-1 is a pseudogene. This CDR3 is 14 amino acids long. The CDR3 spells CASSKQVFGNIQYF. DNA of the CDR3: TGTGCCAGCAGCAAACAGGTCTTTGGGAACATTCAGTACTTC.

This clonotype was observed at least ten times. This chain uses TRBV5-1 with TRBJ2-3; 10 bases fit TRBD2. Germline V CDR1 and CDR2: SGHRS, YFSETQ. V gave up 0 bases and J gave up 3 bases; unmatched junction bases: 4. CDR3 length equals 16 residues. Written as DNA, the CDR3 is TGCGCCAGCAGCTTGGCCCCAGCGGGAGGGACAGATACGCAGTATTTT. Translation: CASSLAPAGGTDTQYF.

The sample holds many counts of this clonotype. The chain recombines TRBV6-6 with TRBJ1-6; 7 bases are a match to TRBD1. CDR3 size: 13 residues. Germline-derived CDR1 and CDR2 are MNHNY and SVGAGI (reference sequence). Losses at the gene ends were 8 bases for V and 7 bases for J; bases not matched to a gene: 5. In nucleotides, the CDR3 is TGTGCCAGCGAAAGGGACAGAAATTCACCCCTCCACTTT. It specifies CASERDRNSPLHF.

This clonotype was counted ten times or more. The chain has TRBV7-9 and TRBJ2-3; D is unclear. Germline V gives CDR1 SEHNR, CDR2 FQNEAQ (reference sequence). The CDR3 has 13 residues. The V end was cut by 5 bases, the J end by 2 bases, with 8 bases between. Here the CDR3 DNA reads TGTGCCAGCAGCCCCCGTAACACAGATACGCAGTATTTT. This sequence encodes CASSPRNTDTQYF.

The chain carries TRBV11-2 and TRBJ2-5; no firm D call. The V end lost 3 bases, the J end lost 5 bases, and 16 bases lay between the germline ends. This CDR3 has 15 residues. CDR1 is SGHAT, CDR2 FQNNGV, per germline. For the CDR3, the DNA is TGTGCCAGCAGCTTCGTTAGAGGCTATACGGAGACCCAGTACTTC. This encodes CASSFVRGYTETQYF. Combining the CDR3 with reference TRBV11-2 and TRBJ2-5 gives the whole variable domain EAGVAQSPRYKIIEKRQSVAFWCNPISGHATLYWYQQILGQGPKLLIQFQNNGVVDDSQLPKDRFSAERLKGVDSTLKIQPAKLEDSAVYLCASSFVRGYTETQYFGPGTRLLVL.

The chain links TRBV5-8 to TRBJ1-1; D is unclear. Germline CDR1 is SGHTS and CDR2 is YDEGEE. CDR3 length: 13 residues. V was shortened by 4 bases and J by 4 bases, with 11 bases between the two germline ends. CDR3 DNA: TGTGCCAGCAGCCAAATACGAATCACTGAAGCTTTCTTT. Its protein product is CASSQIRITEAFF.

This clonotype was seen a handful of times. The chain uses TRBV27 and TRBJ1-3; 7 bases map to TRBD1. Germline loops: CDR1 MNHEY, CDR2 SMNVEV (reference sequence). The V segment lost 5 bases and the J segment 0 bases; nucleotides outside the gene matches: 7. CDR3 length equals 16 residues. The CDR3 coding sequence is TGTGCCAGCAGTCCCAGGACAGGCGTCTCTGGAAACACCATATATTTT. This encodes CASSPRTGVSGNTIYF.

This clonotype has only a few counts. At one boundary the junction diverges from the germline segment, which might be a read error. The chain is built from TRBV3-1 and TRBJ2-1; no definite D call. The CDR3 runs to 12 residues. Germline V lookup: CDR1 LGHDT, CDR2 YNNKEL (reference sequence). The DNA for the CDR3 is TGTGCCAGCAGCCAACGGAGTAGTGAGCTGTTCTTC. Translating it yields CASSQRSSELFF.

In this sample, this clonotype turned up many times. The chain couples TRBV6-6 to TRBJ1-1; no clear D gene. The germline gives CDR1 MNHNY, CDR2 SVGAGI (reference sequence). The ends were cut back, 3 bases at V and 6 bases at J, with 5 bases in the middle. The CDR3 covers 11 residues. CDR3 nucleotides: TGTGCCAGCAGTTATGTATCTGAAGCTTTCTTT. As protein: CASSYVSEAFF.

In its sample, this clonotype was seen a few times. The chain links TRBV14 to TRBJ2-1; 13 bases line up with TRBD2. CDR1 SGHDN and CDR2 FVKESK come from the germline V gene. After removal of 4 bases from V and 2 bases from J, the junction contained 8 bases not matched to a gene. This CDR3 comprises 18 residues. In DNA form, the CDR3 reads TGTGCCAGCAGCCCGAGGACTAGCGGGAGTCTGACCTACAATGAGCAGTTCTTC. It codes for CASSPRTSGSLTYNEQFF.

This clonotype turned up a few times. The chain has TRBV3-1 and TRBJ2-3; D is unresolved. CDR1 is LGHDT, CDR2 YNNKEL, per germline (reference sequence). This CDR3 is 15 amino acids long. Trimming left V 0 bases short and J 3 bases short, with 10 bases between. CDR3 DNA sequence: TGTGCCAGCAGCCAAGATGCCGGTTGGACAGATACGCAGTATTTT. Its protein product is CASSQDAGWTDTQYF.

The chain uses TRBV28 and TRBJ2-7; D remains unclear. The germline gives CDR1 MDHEN, CDR2 SYDVKM. The CDR3 covers 14 residues. V was clipped by 7 bases and J by 0 bases, with 13 bases between them. The CDR3, as DNA: TGTGCCAGCACTAGAGGCGGTAGCTCCTACGAGCAGTACTTC. It encodes CASTRGGSSYEQYF.

The chain employs TRBV10-3 and TRBJ1-3; D gene uncertain. The germline V gene encodes CDR1 ENHRY and CDR2 SYGVKD. V gave up 5 bases and J gave up 4 bases, with 6 bases separating them. The CDR3 spans 12 residues. The CDR3 DNA sequence: TGTGCCATCAGTTCCTCGGGAAACACCATATATTTT. It codes for CAISSSGNTIYF.

This clonotype was seen a few times. This chain uses TRBV20-1 with TRBJ2-1, with 8 bases lining up with TRBD1. The CDR3 length is 16 residues. The V gene's germline CDR1 is DFQATT and CDR2 SNEGSKA (reference sequence). Trimming at V came to 4 bases and at J to 4 bases, leaving 12 bases not matched to a gene. DNA for the CDR3: TGCAGTGCTAATGTTGGCAGGGGGCTTTTGTACAATGAGCAGTTCTTC. It translates to CSANVGRGLLYNEQFF.

The gene calls are TRBV28 and TRBJ2-7, with 11 bases lining up with TRBD1. V was clipped by 7 bases and J by 6 bases; unmatched bases: 5. The CDR3 has 13 residues. Per the germline V gene, CDR1 is MDHEN and CDR2 is SYDVKM. The CDR3 sequence: CASTLDRGREQYF. CDR3 nucleotide sequence: TGTGCCAGCACCTTGGACAGGGGGCGCGAGCAGTACTTC.

The rearrangement joins TRBV6-2 or TRBV6-3 to TRBJ2-5; D uncertain. The CDR3 runs to 15 residues. Trimming took off 6 bases at V and 4 bases at J, with 18 bases between the two ends. The germline CDR1 and CDR2 sequences are MNHEY and SVGEGT. Here the CDR3 reads CASRVLGPYGETQYF. Here the CDR3 DNA reads TGTGCCAGCAGGGTCCTCGGCCCCTATGGAGAGACCCAGTACTTC.

The CDR3 protein is CASSLLSGAMNTEAFF. The CDR3 DNA follows: TGTGCCAGCAGCTTATTATCCGGGGCCATGAACACTGAAGCTTTCTTT. This chain uses TRBV7-9 with TRBJ1-1; the D gene is possibly TRBD1 (5 bases). The ends were cut back, 2 bases at V and 0 bases at J, with 13 bases in the middle. CDR1 and CDR2 from the germline V gene are SEHNR and FQNEAQ (reference sequence). The CDR3 spans 16 residues.

This clonotype was seen repeatedly, ten times or more. The chain recombines TRBV29-1 with TRBJ2-1, with unresolved D. V shed 7 bases and J shed 5 bases, with 6 bases lying between them. CDR3 length: 10 amino acids. CDR1 SQVTM and CDR2 ANQGSEA come from the germline V gene. The CDR3 sequence is CSADHNEQFF. In nucleotides, the CDR3 is TGCAGCGCCGATCACAATGAGCAGTTCTTC.